This T cell receptor (beta chain) was captured in a study of human versus mouse CDR3 diversity and MHC coevolution. Repertoires were generated with immunoSEQ multiplex PCR, while TCRdb's copy carries only in-frame clones and drops some. The data show approximately 81,000 clones, roughly 95% seen once. Material: naive CD4+ T cells from blood. Subset specified: CD45RO-negative CD62L-positive naive CD4 T cells. The clonotype comes from a person aged 30 to 69 in good health.

The CDR3 region has the DNA TGCGCCAGCAGCGCGAAAGACAGGGCCTACACAGATACGCAGTATTTT. Translating gives CASSAKDRAYTDTQYF. This chain connects TRBV5-1 to TRBJ2-3, with 7 bases aligning to TRBD1. Germline V gives CDR1 SGHRS, CDR2 YFSETQ. The CDR3 covers 16 residues. Losses at the gene ends were 4 bases for V and 2 bases for J; bases not matched to a gene: 10.